Listed below are T cell receptor beta chains from one sample, sequenced in a study of blood T cell repertoires in COVID-19. Generated by immunoSEQ multiplex PCR, the TCRdb table keeps only in-frame clones and is missing some. This table has roughly 330,000 clones, approximately 88% appearing once. The material sequenced was peripheral blood. The receptor source for this set is a man aged 25-40 years with COVID-19, enrolled during active disease. CDR3s include the opening cysteine and the closing phenylalanine or tryptophan. A row's size may be missing; if present it is once, few, many or a size class.

J gene	clone size	V gene	CDR3 protein
TRBJ1-1	.	TRBV3-1/TRBV3-2	CASSRSSWTGDMNTEAFF
TRBJ2-2	.	TRBV7-6	CASSLALLTVNTGELFF
TRBJ1-1	.	TRBV5-1	CASLRGTEAFF
TRBJ1-3	once	TRBV15	CATSRDLIDRRGSSGNTIYF
TRBJ1-2	.	TRBV19	CASSSEIVRLRDSRFYYGYTF
TRBJ1-5	.	TRBV6-6	CASIFALAPSNQPQHF
TRBJ1-2	.	TRBV7-3	CASSFSGGTNYGYTF
TRBJ2-4	.	TRBV6-2/TRBV6-3	CASSFPQGTKNIQYF
TRBJ2-7	.	TRBV13	CASSLSSGHRDYEQYF
TRBJ1-1	few	TRBV6-5	CASSRDRGKEAFF
TRBJ2-7	.	TRBV28	CASKGATVLSYEQYF
TRBJ1-5	once	TRBV28	CASSLPDSSNQPQHF
TRBJ2-1	.	TRBV18	CASSPTDRAEQFF
TRBJ2-7	.	TRBV19	CASTKGLAGVGEQYF
TRBJ2-3	.	TRBV30	CAWSRGEGGTDTQYF
TRBJ1-2	.	TRBV6-5	CASSSLVGQGDYGYTF
TRBJ1-5	few	TRBV4-3	CASSQGSGDGNQPQHF
TRBJ1-1	few	TRBV3-1/TRBV3-2	CASSLQVNTEAFF
TRBJ2-3	.	TRBV6-5	CASGGGTDTQYF
TRBJ2-2	.	TRBV11-3	CASSHGQGSYTGELFF
TRBJ1-5	.	TRBV9	CASSVEGVVVQPQHF
TRBJ2-5	.	TRBV6-1	CASSEEGTGAQETQYF
TRBJ1-1	few	TRBV19	CASSIGRVNTEAFF
TRBJ2-5	few	TRBV6-2/TRBV6-3	CASSLQETQYF
TRBJ2-7	.	TRBV7-6	CASSGQTGQIYEQYF
TRBJ2-3	.	TRBV10-3	CATSGRGSTDTQYF
TRBJ2-7	.	TRBV6-6	CASNTGTLPYEQYF
TRBJ2-7	.	TRBV10-3	CAISGEREVDEQYF
TRBJ2-1	.	TRBV25-1	CASSALQGGNEQFF
TRBJ2-1	.	TRBV27	CASSLQGRNEQFF
TRBJ1-3	.	TRBV9	CASSGDGQSSGNTIYF
TRBJ2-3	.	TRBV4-1	CASSPQPGVFPTDTQYF
TRBJ2-1	.	TRBV7-9	CASSPSLNPHPNEQFF
TRBJ2-3	.	TRBV7-9	CASSSRDSNGQYF
TRBJ1-2	.	TRBV3-1/TRBV3-2	CASSQEVRGGYGYTF
TRBJ2-6	.	TRBV30	CAWSPPGPRQGSLTGANVLTF
TRBJ1-1	.	TRBV7-3	CASSSTQNTEAFF
TRBJ1-2	.	TRBV6-5	CASTTGDYYGYTF
TRBJ2-3	.	TRBV27	CATTRGGSGTDTQYF
TRBJ2-7	.	TRBV18	CASSPGGYGEQYF
TRBJ2-1	few	TRBV5-6	CASSTGTVEQFF
TRBJ1-2	.	TRBV3-1/TRBV3-2	CASSPGTGGASGYTF
TRBJ2-1	.	TRBV28	CASSFIGSSGDEQFF
TRBJ2-6	.	TRBV6-1	CASSELGQSRSGANVLTF
TRBJ2-7	.	TRBV5-1	CASSLATPRGSYSYEQYF
TRBJ1-1	.	TRBV29-1	CSAKQDRAGTEAFF
TRBJ1-2	.	TRBV6-5	CASRPWRIDYGYTF
TRBJ1-6	.	TRBV4-3	CASSQVNGGSPLHF
TRBJ1-1	.	TRBV7-3	CASSLSRNTEAFF
TRBJ2-4	once	TRBV10-3	CAISEGPGVAKNIQYF